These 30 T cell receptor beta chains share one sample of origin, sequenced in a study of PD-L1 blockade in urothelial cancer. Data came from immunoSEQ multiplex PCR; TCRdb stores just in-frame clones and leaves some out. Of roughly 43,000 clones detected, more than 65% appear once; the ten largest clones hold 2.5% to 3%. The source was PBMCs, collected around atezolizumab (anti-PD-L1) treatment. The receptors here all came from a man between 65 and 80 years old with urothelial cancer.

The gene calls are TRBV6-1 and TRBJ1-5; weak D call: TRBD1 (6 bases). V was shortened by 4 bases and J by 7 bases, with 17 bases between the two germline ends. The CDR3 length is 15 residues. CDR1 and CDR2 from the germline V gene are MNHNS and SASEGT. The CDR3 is CASSVQQGQVQPQHF. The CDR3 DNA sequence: TGTGCCAGCAGTGTTCAACAGGGTCAGGTCCAGCCCCAGCATTTT.

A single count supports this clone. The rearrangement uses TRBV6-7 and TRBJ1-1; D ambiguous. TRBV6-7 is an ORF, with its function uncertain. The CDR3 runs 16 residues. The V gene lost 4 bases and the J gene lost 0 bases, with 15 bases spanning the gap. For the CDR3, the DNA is TGTGCCAGCAGTTCGATTTATTCAGGTTTGAACACTGAAGCTTTCTTT. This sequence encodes CASSSIYSGLNTEAFF.

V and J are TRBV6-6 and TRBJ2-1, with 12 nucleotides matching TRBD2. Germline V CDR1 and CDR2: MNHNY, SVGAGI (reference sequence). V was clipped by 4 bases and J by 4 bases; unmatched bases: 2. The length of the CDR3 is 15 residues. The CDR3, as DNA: TGTGCCAGCAGTTGGACTAGCGGGGAGTACAATGAGCAGTTCTTC. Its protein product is CASSWTSGEYNEQFF.

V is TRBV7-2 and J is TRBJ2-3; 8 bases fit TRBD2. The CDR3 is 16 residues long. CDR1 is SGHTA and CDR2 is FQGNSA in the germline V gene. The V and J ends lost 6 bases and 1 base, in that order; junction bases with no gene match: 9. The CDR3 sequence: CASRYSGVSGTDTQYF. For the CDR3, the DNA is TGTGCCAGCAGATATAGCGGGGTGTCCGGCACAGATACGCAGTATTTT.

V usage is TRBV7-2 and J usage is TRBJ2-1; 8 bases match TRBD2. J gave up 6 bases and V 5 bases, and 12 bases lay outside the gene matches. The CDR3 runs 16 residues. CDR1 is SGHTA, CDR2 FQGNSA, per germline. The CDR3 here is CASSPTGGGVANEQFF. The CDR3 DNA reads TGTGCCAGCAGCCCCACGGGGGGGGGAGTAGCCAATGAGCAGTTCTTC.

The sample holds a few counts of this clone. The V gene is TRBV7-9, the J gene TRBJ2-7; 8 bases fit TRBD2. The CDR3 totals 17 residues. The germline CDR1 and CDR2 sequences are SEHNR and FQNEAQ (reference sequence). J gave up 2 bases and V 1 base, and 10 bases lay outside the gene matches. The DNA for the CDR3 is TGTGCCAGCAGCTTAGGAGGGGTCGGCGGGAGGACCTACGAGCAGTACTTC. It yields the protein CASSLGGVGGRTYEQYF.

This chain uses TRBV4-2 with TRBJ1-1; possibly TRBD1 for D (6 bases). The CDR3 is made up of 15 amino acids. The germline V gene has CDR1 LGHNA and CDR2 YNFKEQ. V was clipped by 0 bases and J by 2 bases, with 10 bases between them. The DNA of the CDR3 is TGTGCCAGCAGCCAAGATCTGGGGGCCAACACTGAAGCTTTCTTT. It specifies CASSQDLGANTEAFF.

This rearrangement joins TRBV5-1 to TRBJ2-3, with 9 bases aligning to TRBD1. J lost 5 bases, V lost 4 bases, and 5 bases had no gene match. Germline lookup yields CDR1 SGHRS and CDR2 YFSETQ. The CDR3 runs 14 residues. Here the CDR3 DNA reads TGCGCCAGCAGCGACAGGGGGTCGAGAGATACGCAGTATTTT. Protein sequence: CASSDRGSRDTQYF. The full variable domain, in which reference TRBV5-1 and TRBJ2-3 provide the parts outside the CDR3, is KAGVTQTPRYLIKTRGQQVTLSCSPISGHRSVSWYQQTPGQGLQFLFEYFSETQRNKGNFPGRFSGRQFSNSRSEMNVSTLELGDSALYLCASSDRGSRDTQYFGPGTRLTVL.

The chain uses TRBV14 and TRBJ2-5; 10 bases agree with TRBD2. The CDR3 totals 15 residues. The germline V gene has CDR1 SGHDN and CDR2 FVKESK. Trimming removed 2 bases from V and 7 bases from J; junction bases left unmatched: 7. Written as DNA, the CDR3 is TGTGCCAGCAGCCAATGGCTAGCGGGGGAAGGGACCCAGTACTTC. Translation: CASSQWLAGEGTQYF.

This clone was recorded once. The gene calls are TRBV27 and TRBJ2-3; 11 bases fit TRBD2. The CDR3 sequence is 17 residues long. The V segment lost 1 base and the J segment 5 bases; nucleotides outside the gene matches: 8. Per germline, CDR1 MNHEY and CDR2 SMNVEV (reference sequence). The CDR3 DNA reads TGTGCCAGCAGTTTATACCTCGGGACTAGCGGACGAGATACGCAGTATTTT. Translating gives CASSLYLGTSGRDTQYF.

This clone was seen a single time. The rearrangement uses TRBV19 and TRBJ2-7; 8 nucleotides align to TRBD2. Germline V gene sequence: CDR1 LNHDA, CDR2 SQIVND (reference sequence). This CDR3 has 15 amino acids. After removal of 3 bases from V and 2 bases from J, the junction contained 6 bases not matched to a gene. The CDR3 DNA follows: TGTGCCAGTAGTATCGGGGGGGCCGCAACCTACGAGCAGTACTTC. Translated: CASSIGGAATYEQYF.

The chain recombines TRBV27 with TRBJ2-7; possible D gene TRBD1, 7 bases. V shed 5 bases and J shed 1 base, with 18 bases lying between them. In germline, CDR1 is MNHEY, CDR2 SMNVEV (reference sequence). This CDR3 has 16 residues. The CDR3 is CASSGGRRGQSYEQYF. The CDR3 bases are TGTGCCAGCAGTGGGGGGAGGAGGGGGCAATCCTACGAGCAGTACTTC.

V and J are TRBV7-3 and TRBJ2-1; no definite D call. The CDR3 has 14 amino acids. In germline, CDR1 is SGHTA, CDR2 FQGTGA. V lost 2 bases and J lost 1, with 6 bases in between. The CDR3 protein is CASSLSSSYNEQFF. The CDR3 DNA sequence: TGTGCCAGCAGCTTATCGAGTTCCTACAATGAGCAGTTCTTC.

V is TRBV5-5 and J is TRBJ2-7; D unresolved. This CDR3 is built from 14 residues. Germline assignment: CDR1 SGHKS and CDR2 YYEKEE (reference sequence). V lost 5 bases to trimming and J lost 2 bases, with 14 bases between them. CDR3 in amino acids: CASRPRLLTYEQYF. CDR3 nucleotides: TGTGCCAGCAGACCGAGGCTCCTTACCTACGAGCAGTACTTC.

The CDR3 region is CASSQASPGGGELFF. In nucleotides, the CDR3 is TGCGCCAGCAGCCAAGCCTCTCCCGGGGGCGGGGAGCTGTTTTTT. The chain combines TRBV4-3 with TRBJ2-2; a possible D gene is TRBD2 (6 bases). The CDR3 runs to 15 residues. V shed 1 base and J shed 7 bases, with 13 bases lying between them. The germline gives CDR1 LGHNA, CDR2 YSLEER.

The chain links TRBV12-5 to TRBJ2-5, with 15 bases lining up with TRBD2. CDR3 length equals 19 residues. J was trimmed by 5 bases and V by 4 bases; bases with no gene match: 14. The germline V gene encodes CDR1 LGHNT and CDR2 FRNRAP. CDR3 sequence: CASGSPPGLAGGRGETQYF. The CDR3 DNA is TGTGCTAGTGGTTCCCCACCGGGACTAGCGGGAGGCCGGGGGGAGACCCAGTACTTC.

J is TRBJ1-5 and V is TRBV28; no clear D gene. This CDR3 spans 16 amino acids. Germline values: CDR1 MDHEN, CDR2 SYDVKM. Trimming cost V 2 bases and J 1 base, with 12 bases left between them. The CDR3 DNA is TGTGCCAGCAGTTTAGAACGGCGGGGAAGCAATCAGCCCCAGCATTTT. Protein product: CASSLERRGSNQPQHF.

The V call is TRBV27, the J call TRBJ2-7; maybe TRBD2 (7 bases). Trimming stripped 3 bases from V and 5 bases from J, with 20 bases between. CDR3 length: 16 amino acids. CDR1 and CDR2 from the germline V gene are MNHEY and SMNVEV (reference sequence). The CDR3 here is CASSFEGGGQGDEQYF. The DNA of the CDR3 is TGTGCCAGCAGTTTCGAGGGGGGAGGGCAAGGAGACGAGCAGTACTTC.

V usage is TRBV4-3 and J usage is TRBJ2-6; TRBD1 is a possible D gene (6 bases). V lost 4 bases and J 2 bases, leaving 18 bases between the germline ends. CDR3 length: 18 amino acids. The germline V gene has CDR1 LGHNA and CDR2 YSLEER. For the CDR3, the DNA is TGCGCCAGCAGCCGATACAGGGCAGGTCTGGCTGGGGCCAACGTCCTGACTTTC. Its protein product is CASSRYRAGLAGANVLTF.

The DNA of the CDR3 is TGCGCCAGCAGCTTGGAATTGGGGAGACAAGAGACCCAGTACTTC. Protein product: CASSLELGRQETQYF. The chain employs TRBV5-1 and TRBJ2-5, with D possibly matching TRBD2 (5 bases). V lost 0 bases to trimming and J lost 2 bases, with 11 bases between them. Germline V gene data show CDR1 as SGHRS and CDR2 as YFSETQ. The CDR3 runs 15 residues.

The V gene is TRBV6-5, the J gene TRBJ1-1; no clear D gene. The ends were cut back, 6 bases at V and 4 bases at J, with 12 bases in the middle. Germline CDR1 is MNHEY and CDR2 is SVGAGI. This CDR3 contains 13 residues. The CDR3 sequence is CASSLPEGTEAFF. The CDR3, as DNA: TGTGCCAGCAGCTTACCCGAGGGCACTGAAGCTTTCTTT.

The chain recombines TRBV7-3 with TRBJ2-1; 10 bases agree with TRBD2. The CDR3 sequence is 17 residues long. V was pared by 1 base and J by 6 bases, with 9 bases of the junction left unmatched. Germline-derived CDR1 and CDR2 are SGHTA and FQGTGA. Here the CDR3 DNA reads TGTGCCAGCAGCTTAAATAGGCTAGCGGGAGACCTCAATGAGCAGTTCTTC. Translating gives CASSLNRLAGDLNEQFF.

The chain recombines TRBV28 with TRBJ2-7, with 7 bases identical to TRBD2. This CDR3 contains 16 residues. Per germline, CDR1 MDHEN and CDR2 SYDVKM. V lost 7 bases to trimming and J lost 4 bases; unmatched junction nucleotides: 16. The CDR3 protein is CASNGFSGREDYEQYF. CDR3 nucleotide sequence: TGTGCCAGCAACGGATTTTCTGGGAGGGAGGATTACGAGCAGTACTTC. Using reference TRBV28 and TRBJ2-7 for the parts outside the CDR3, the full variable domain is DVKVTQSSRYLVKRTGEKVFLECVQDMDHENMFWYRQDPGLGLRLIYFSYDVKMKEKGDIPEGYSVSREKKERFSLILESASTNQTSMYLCASNGFSGREDYEQYFGPGTRLTVT.

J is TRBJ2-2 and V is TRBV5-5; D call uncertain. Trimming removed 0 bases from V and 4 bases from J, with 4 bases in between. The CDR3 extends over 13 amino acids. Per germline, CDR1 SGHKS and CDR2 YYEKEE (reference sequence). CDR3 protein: CASSLASTGELFF. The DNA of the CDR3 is TGTGCCAGCAGCTTGGCGTCCACCGGGGAGCTGTTTTTT.

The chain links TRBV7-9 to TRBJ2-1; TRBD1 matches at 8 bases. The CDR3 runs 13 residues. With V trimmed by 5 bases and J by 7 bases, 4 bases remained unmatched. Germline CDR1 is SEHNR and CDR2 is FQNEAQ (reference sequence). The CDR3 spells CASSKGQANEQFF. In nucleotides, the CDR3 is TGTGCCAGCAGCAAGGGACAGGCTAATGAGCAGTTCTTC.

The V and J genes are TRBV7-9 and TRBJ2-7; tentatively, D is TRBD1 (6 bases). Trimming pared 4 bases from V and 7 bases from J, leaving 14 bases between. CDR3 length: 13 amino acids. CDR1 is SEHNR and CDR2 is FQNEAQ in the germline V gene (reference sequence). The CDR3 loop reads CASSSNTGKEQYF. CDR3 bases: TGTGCCAGCAGCTCTAATACAGGGAAGGAGCAGTACTTC.

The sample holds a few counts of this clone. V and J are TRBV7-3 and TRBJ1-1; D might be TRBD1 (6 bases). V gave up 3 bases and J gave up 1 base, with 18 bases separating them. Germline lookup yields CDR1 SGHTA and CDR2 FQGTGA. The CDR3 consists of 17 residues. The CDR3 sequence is CASSFPLTDSWNTEAFF. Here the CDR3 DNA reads TGTGCCAGCAGCTTCCCGCTCACGGACAGTTGGAACACTGAAGCTTTCTTT.

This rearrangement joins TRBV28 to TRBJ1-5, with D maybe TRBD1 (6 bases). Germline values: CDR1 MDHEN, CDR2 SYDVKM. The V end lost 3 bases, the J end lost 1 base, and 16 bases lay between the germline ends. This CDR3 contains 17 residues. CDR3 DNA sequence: TGTGCCAGCAGTTTGGCGTCGGACAGCCCAAGCAATCAGCCCCAGCATTTT. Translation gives CASSLASDSPSNQPQHF. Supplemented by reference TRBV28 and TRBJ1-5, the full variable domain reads DVKVTQSSRYLVKRTGEKVFLECVQDMDHENMFWYRQDPGLGLRLIYFSYDVKMKEKGDIPEGYSVSREKKERFSLILESASTNQTSMYLCASSLASDSPSNQPQHFGDGTRLSIL.

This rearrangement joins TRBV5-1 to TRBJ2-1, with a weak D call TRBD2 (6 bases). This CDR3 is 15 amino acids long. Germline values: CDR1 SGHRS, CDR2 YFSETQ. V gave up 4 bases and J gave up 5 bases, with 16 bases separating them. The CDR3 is CASSLGVGRNNEQFF. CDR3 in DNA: TGCGCCAGCAGCCTGGGGGTAGGGAGGAACAATGAGCAGTTCTTC.

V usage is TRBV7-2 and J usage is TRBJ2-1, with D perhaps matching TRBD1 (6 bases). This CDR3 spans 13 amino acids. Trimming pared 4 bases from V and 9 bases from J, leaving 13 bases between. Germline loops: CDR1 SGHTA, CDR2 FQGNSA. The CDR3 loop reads CASSSPGASEQFF. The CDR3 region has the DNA TGTGCCAGCAGCTCCCCAGGGGCGTCTGAGCAGTTCTTC.